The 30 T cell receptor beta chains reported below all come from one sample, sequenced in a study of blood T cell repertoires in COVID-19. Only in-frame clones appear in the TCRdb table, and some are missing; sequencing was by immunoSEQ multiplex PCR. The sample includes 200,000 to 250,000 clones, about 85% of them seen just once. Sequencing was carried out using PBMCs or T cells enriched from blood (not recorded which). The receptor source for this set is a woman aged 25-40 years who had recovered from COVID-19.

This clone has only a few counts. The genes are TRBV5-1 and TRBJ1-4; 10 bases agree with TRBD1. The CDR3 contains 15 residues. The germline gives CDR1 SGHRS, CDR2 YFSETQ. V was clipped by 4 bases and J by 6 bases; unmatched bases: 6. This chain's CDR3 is CASSEAGTGDEKLFF. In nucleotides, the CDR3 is TGCGCCAGCAGCGAGGCCGGGACAGGGGATGAAAAACTGTTTTTT. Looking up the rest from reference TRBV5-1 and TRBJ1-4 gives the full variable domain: KAGVTQTPRYLIKTRGQQVTLSCSPISGHRSVSWYQQTPGQGLQFLFEYFSETQRNKGNFPGRFSGRQFSNSRSEMNVSTLELGDSALYLCASSEAGTGDEKLFFGSGTQLSVL.

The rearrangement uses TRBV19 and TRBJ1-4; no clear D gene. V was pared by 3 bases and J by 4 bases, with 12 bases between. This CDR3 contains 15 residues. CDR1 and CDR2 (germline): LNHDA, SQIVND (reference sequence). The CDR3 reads CASSMLIGLNEKLFF. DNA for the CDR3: TGTGCCAGTAGTATGTTGATTGGACTTAATGAAAAACTGTTTTTT.

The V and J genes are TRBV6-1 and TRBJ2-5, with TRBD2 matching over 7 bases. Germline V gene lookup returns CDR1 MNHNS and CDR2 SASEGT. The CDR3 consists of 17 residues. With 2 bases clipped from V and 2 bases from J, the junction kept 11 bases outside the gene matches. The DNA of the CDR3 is TGTGCCAGCAGTGAAAGGGAAGGATGGGGGGGGCAAGAGACCCAGTACTTC. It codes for CASSEREGWGGQETQYF.

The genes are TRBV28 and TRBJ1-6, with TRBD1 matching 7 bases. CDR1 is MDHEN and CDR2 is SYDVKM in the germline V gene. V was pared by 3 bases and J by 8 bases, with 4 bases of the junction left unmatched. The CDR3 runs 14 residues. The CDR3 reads CASSFKGGHSPLHF. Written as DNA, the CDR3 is TGTGCCAGCAGTTTCAAAGGGGGCCATTCACCCCTCCACTTT.

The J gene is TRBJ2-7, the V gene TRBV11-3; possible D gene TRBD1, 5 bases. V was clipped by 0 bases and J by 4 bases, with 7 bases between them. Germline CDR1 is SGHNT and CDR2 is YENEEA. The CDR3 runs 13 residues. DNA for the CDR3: TGTGCCAGCAGCTTAGATCAGGGATACGAGCAGTACTTC. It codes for CASSLDQGYEQYF.

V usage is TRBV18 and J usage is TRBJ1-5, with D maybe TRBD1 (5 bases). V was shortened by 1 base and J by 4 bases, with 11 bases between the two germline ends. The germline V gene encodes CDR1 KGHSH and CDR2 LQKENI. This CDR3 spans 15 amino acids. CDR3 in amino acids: CASSPQQTENQPQHF. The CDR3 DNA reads TGTGCCAGCTCACCACAACAGACAGAAAATCAGCCCCAGCATTTT.

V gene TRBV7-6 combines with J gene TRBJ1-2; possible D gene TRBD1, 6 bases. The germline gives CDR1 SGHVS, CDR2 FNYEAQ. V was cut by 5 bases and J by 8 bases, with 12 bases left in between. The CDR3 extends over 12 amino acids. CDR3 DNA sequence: TGTGCCAGCAGCCCCCGGGGACAAGGCTACACCTTC. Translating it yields CASSPRGQGYTF.

The CDR3 is CASSLDGGGAYNEQFF. CDR3 DNA: TGTGCCAGCAGCTTAGATGGCGGGGGGGCCTACAATGAGCAGTTCTTC. The rearrangement uses TRBV7-2 and TRBJ2-1; TRBD2 matches at 9 bases. This CDR3 contains 16 residues. Germline trimming cut 1 base from V and 2 bases from J; bases unmatched to any gene: 3. The germline V gene encodes CDR1 SGHTA and CDR2 FQGNSA. Using reference TRBV7-2 and TRBJ2-1 for the parts outside the CDR3, the full variable domain is GAGVSQSPSNKVTEKGKDVELRCDPISGHTALYWYRQSLGQGLEFLIYFQGNSAPDKSGLPSDRFSAERTGGSVSTLTIQRTQQEDSAVYLCASSLDGGGAYNEQFFGPGTRLTVL.

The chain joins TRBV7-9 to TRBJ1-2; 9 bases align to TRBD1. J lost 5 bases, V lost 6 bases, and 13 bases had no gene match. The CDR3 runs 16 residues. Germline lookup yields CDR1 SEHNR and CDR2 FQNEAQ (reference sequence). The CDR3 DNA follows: TGTGCCAGCAGAACCCAGTGGGACAGGGTCCCTTATGGCTACACCTTC. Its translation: CASRTQWDRVPYGYTF. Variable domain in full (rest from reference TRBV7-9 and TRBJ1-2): DTGVSQNPRHKITKRGQNVTFRCDPISEHNRLYWYRQTLGQGPEFLTYFQNEAQLEKSRLLSDRFSAERPKGSFSTLEIQRTEQGDSAMYLCASRTQWDRVPYGYTFGSGTRLTVV.

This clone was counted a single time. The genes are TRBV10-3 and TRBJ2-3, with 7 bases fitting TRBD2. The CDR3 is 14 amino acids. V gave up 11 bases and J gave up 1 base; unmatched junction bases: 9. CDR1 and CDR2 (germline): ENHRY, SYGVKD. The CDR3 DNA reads TGTGCCGCCGAGCGGGGTCTAGGCACAGATACGCAGTATTTT. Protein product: CAAERGLGTDTQYF.

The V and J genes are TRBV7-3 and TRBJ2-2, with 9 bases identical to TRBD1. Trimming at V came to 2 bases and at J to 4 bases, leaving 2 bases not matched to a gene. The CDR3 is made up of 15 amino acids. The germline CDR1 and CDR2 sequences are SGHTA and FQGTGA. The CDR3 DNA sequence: TGTGCCAGCAGCTTAGGGACAGGGCTCACCGGGGAGCTGTTTTTT. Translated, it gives CASSLGTGLTGELFF.

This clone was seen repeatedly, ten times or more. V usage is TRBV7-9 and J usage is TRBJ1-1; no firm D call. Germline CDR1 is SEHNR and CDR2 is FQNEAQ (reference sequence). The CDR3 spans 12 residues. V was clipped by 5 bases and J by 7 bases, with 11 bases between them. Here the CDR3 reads CASSLNRDEAFF. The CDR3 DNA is TGTGCCAGCAGCCTTAATCGAGATGAAGCTTTCTTT.

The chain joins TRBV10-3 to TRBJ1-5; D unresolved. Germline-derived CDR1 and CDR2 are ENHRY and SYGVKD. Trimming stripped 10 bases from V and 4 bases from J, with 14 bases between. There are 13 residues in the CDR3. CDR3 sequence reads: CATLSQLNQPQHF. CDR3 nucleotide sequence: TGTGCCACCCTGTCCCAGTTGAATCAGCCCCAGCATTTT.

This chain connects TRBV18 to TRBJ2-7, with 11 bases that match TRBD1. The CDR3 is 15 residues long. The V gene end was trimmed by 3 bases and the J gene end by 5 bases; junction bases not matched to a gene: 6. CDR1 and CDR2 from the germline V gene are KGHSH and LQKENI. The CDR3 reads CASSPIGQGAHEQYF. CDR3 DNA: TGTGCCAGCTCACCCATCGGACAGGGGGCCCACGAGCAGTACTTC.

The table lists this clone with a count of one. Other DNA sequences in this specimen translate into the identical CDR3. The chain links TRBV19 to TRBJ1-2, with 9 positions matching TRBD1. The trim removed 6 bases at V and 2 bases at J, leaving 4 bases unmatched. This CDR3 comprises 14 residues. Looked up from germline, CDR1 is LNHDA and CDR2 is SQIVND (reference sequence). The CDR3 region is CASSPQGANYGYTF. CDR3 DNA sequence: TGTGCCAGTAGCCCACAGGGGGCAAACTATGGCTACACCTTC.

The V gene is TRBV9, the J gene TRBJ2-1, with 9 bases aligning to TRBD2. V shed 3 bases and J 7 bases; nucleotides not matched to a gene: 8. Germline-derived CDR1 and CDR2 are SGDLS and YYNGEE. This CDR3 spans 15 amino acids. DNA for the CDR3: TGTGCCAGCAGCGCCGGGACTAGCCTCACAAATGAGCAGTTCTTC. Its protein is CASSAGTSLTNEQFF.

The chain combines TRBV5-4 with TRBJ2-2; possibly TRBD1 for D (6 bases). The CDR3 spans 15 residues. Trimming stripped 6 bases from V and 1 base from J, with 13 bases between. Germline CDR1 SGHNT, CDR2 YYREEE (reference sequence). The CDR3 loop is CASNQQGRNTGELFF. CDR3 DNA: TGTGCCAGCAACCAGCAGGGGCGGAACACCGGGGAGCTGTTTTTT.

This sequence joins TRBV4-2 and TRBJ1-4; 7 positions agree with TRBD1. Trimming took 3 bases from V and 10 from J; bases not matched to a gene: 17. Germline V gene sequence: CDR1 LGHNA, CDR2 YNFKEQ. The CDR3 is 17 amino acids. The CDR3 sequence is CASSQNPGTAPLGKLFF. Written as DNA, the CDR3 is TGTGCCAGCAGCCAGAACCCTGGGACAGCCCCGTTGGGAAAACTGTTTTTT.

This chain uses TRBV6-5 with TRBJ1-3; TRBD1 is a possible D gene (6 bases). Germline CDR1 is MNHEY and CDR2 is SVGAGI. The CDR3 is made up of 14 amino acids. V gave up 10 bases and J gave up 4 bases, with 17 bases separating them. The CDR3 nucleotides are TGTGCCACCCAAGCCACAGGGTACGGAAACACCATATATTTT. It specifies CATQATGYGNTIYF.

CDR3 in amino acids: CASSAGLAGLGEQFF. The CDR3 coding sequence is TGTGCCAGCAGCGCGGGACTAGCGGGGCTGGGTGAGCAGTTCTTC. The chain joins TRBV7-9 to TRBJ2-1; TRBD2 aligns across 13 bases. Germline assignment: CDR1 SEHNR and CDR2 FQNEAQ (reference sequence). Trimming at V came to 5 bases and at J to 9 bases, leaving 7 bases not matched to a gene. CDR3 length: 15 residues.

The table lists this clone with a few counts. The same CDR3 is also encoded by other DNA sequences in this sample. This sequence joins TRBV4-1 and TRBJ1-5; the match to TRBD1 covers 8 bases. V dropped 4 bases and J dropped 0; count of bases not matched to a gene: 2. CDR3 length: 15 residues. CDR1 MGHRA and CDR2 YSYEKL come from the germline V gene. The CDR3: CASSPDRGSNQPQHF. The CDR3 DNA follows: TGCGCCAGCAGCCCCGACAGGGGTAGCAATCAGCCCCAGCATTTT.

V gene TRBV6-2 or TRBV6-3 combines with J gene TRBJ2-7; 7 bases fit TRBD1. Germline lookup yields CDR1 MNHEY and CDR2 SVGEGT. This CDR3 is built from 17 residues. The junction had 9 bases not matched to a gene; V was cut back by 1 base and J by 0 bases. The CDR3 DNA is TGTGCCAGCAGTTACTTCGTGCAGGGGGTTTTCTCCTACGAGCAGTACTTC. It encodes CASSYFVQGVFSYEQYF.

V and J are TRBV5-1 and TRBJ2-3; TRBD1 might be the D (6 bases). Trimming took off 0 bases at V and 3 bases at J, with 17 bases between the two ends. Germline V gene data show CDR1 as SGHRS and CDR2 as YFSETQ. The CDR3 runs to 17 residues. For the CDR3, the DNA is TGCGCCAGCAGCTTGGGGTACGGCAGGGGCCCTACAGATACGCAGTATTTT. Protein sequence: CASSLGYGRGPTDTQYF.

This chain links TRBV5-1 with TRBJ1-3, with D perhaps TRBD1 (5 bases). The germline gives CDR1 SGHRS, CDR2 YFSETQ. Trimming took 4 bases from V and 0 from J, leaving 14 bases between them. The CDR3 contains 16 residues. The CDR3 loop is CASSIPADSSGNTIYF. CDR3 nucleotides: TGCGCCAGCAGCATCCCGGCCGACAGCTCTGGAAACACCATATATTTT.

The CDR3 region has the DNA TGTGCCAGCAGCCTTGGCGGGGGGGCCTCAGAGACCCAGTACTTC. It translates to CASSLGGGASETQYF. The V gene is TRBV6-5, the J gene TRBJ2-5; 9 nucleotides match TRBD2. The CDR3 runs 15 residues. Germline trimming cut 6 bases from V and 4 bases from J; bases unmatched to any gene: 9. CDR1 and CDR2 from the germline V gene are MNHEY and SVGAGI.

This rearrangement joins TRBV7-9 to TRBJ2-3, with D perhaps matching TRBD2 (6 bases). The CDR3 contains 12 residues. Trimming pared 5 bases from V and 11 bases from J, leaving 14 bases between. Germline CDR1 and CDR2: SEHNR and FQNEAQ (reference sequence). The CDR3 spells CASSPSPEGQYF. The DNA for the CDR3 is TGTGCCAGCAGCCCTAGTCCGGAGGGGCAGTATTTT.

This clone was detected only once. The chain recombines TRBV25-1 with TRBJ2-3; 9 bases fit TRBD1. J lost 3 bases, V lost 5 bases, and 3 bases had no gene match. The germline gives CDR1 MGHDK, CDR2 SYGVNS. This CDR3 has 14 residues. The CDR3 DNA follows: TGTGCCAGCAGTTGGACAGGGGATACAGATACGCAGTATTTT. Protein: CASSWTGDTDTQYF.

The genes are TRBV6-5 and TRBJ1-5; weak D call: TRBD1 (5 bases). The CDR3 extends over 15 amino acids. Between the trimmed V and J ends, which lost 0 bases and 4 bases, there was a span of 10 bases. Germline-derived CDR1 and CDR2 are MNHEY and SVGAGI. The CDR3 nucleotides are TGTGCCAGCAGTTACTCCGGCGGGGGTAATCAGCCCCAGCATTTT. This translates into CASSYSGGGNQPQHF.

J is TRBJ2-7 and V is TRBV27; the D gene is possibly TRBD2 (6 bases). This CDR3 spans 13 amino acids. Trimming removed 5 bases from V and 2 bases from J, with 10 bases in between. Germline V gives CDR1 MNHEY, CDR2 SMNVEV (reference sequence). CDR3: CASSPRGTYEQYF. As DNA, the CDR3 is TGTGCCAGCAGTCCCCGGGGGACCTACGAGCAGTACTTC.

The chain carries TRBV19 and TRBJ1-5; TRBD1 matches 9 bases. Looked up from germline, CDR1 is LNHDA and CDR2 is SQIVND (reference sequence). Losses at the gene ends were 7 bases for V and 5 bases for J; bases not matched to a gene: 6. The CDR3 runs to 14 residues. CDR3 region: CASTGTGIYQPQHF. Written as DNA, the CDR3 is TGTGCCAGTACCGGGACAGGGATCTATCAGCCCCAGCATTTT.